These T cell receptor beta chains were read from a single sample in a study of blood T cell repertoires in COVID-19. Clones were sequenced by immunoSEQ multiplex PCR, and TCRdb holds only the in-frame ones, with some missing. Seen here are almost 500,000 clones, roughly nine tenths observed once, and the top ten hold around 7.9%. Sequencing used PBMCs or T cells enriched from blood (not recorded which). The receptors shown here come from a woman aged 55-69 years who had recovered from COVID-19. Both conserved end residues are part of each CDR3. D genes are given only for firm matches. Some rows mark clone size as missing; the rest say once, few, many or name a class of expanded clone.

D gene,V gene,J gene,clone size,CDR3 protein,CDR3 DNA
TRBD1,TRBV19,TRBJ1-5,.,CASSMVGQGSQPQHF,TGTGCCAGTAGTATGGTAGGACAGGGATCTCAGCCCCAGCATTTT
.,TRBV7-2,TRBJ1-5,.,CASSSGDSNQPQHF,TGTGCCAGCAGCTCAGGGGACAGCAATCAGCCCCAGCATTTT
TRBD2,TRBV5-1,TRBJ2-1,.,CASSLKTSGSYNEQFF,TGCGCCAGCAGCTTAAAGACTAGCGGCTCCTACAATGAGCAGTTCTTC
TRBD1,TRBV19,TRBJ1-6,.,CASSISQGGNSPLHF,TGTGCCAGTAGTATATCGCAGGGGGGCAATTCACCCCTCCACTTT
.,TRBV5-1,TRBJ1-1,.,CASSWDYRNTEAFF,TGCGCCAGCAGCTGGGACTACAGGAACACTGAAGCTTTCTTT
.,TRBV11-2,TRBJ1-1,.,CASSLEAGTEAFF,TGTGCCAGCAGCTTAGAGGCAGGCACTGAAGCTTTCTTT
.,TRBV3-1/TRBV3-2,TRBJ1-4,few,CASSQVGQGNEKLFF,TGTGCCAGCAGCCAAGTTGGGCAGGGTAATGAAAAACTGTTTTTT
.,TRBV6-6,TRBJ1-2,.,CASSSGTSLNYGYTF,TGTGCCAGCAGTTCCGGGACATCCCTCAACTATGGCTACACCTTC
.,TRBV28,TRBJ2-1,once,CASSPTSGIDEQFF,TGTGCCAGCAGCCCAACAAGCGGTATCGATGAGCAGTTCTTC
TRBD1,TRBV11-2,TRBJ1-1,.,CASSLDRRGQAFF,TGTGCCAGCAGCTTAGATCGTAGGGGGCAAGCTTTCTTT
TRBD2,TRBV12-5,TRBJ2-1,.,CASGLGPRLAGDNEQFF,TGTGCTAGTGGTTTGGGACCCCGACTAGCGGGCGACAATGAGCAGTTCTTC
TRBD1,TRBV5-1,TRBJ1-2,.,CASSPRGQEFYGYTF,TGCGCCAGCAGCCCAAGGGGACAGGAATTCTATGGCTACACCTTC
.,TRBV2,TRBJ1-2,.,CAREDSNYGYTF,TGTGCCAGAGAGGACAGTAACTATGGCTACACCTTC